This T cell receptor (beta chain) was observed in a study of T cells after yellow fever vaccination. Study context: For low cell numbers, libraries were made with SMART-Seq v4 Ultra Low Input.

Study findings and constraints: The booster response re-showed most primary clones: 96% CD4, about 89% CD8.

Template switching by 5'RACE produced TCR cDNA, adding a universal primer site and UMIs. A single record per CDR3 protein comes from TCRdb applying MiXCR to the 5' RACE reads. The top ten clones hold 14% of a sample with nearly 550,000 distinct CDR3 sequences, approximately 21% of them seen once. Note on this clonotype: Antigen specificity is unknown.

CDR1 and CDR2 from the germline V gene are SGHTA and FQGNSA. The germline V and J ends were trimmed by 5 bases and 4 bases, with 7 bases remaining between them. This CDR3 contains 12 residues. This TCR was recovered from a young man who received the YFV17D yellow fever vaccine. J is TRBJ2-3 and V is TRBV7-2; D unclear. The sequencing here drew on PBMCs, taken 15 days after the yellow fever booster vaccination. DNA for the CDR3: TGTGCCAGCAGCCTCCATCCAGATACGCAGTATTTT. Encoded protein: CASSLHPDTQYF.